A selection of T cell receptor beta chains follows, all from one sample in a study of T-cell reconstitution after alpha-beta-depleted transplantation in children. MiXCR, run by TCRdb on the PCR reads, gives a single entry per CDR3 protein. The sample holds about 350,000 distinct CDR3 sequences, about an eighth seen once. The source material was PBMCs, sampled from the stem cell graft. These receptors originate from a human donor who donated a stem cell graft to a child with Fanconi anemia. CDR3s include the opening cysteine and the closing phenylalanine or tryptophan. Clone size is stated in some rows and not others, as once, few, many or a class when expanded.

TRBV29-1 | 15 | many | CSVEGDRGEDTEAFF
TRBV28 | 15 | many | CASRGGRAGTDTQYF
TRBV20-1 | 15 | NA | CSAIPEGENQQKLFF
TRBV3-1 | 13 | NA | CASRDYITDTQYF
TRBV10-3 | 15 | NA | CAISERDSSYNEQFF
TRBV14 | 13 | NA | CASSQNPTGEAFF
TRBV5-1 | 15 | few | CASSLSPELLDTQYF
TRBV11-2 | 16 | few | CASSLTRGANTGELFF
TRBV12-3/TRBV12-4 | 15 | NA | CASTNWGQGYYGYTF
TRBV5-6 | 19 | NA | CASSLRYEVRGSSYNEQFF
TRBV11-2 | 13 | few | CASSPLPRTEAFF
TRBV29-1 | 12 | NA | CSGTWGVSEQFF
TRBV7-6 | 13 | many | CASSGQGMNTQYF
TRBV6-1 | 14 | NA | CASSERGGGQPQHF
TRBV7-8 | 16 | many | CASSLDRRSGTGELFF
TRBV5-6 | 16 | NA | CASSLLSGSSTDTQYF
TRBV5-1 | 13 | NA | CASSLDRANKAFF
TRBV20-1 | 13 | NA | CSAVRGGTNEQFF
TRBV5-6 | 13 | NA | CASSPRRGGWYTF
TRBV29-1 | 12 | many | CSATGDRNEQYF
TRBV11-1 | 18 | few | CASSLSSRNWVGDEGYTF
TRBV7-2 | 17 | NA | CASSSGSLAGGYNEQFF
TRBV7-2 | 12 | many | CASSSQDYTQYF
TRBV4-2 | 17 | few | CASSQEQSLSSYNEQFF
TRBV12-3/TRBV12-4 | 15 | few | CASSFQSDSGNTIYF
TRBV6-2/TRBV6-3 | 15 | NA | CASSYARGYTDTQYF
TRBV9 | 16 | NA | CASSGQAGYNPNEQFF
TRBV7-9 | 11 | few | CASSPLIEAFF
TRBV20-1 | 12 | NA | CSARRQPYEQYF
TRBV4-3 | 17 | NA | CASSQLMTGSSTGELFF
TRBV3-1 | 13 | NA | CASSQGEVTEAFF
TRBV29-1 | 13 | few | CSVHGGVTDTQYF
TRBV5-1 | 14 | many | CASRVISGTDTQYF
TRBV7-6 | 15 | NA | CASSHGTPGAGTQYF
TRBV5-8 | 15 | few | CASSLLTQGSYEQYF
TRBV6-1 | 15 | NA | CASSPTLGRNHPQHF
TRBV18 | 16 | NA | CASSPLGTANTGELFF
TRBV5-1 | 12 | few | CASEENTGELFF
TRBV20-1 | 14 | NA | CSARSGSSYNEQFF
TRBV7-9 | 15 | NA | CASSLEQRQFYGYTF
TRBV29-1 | 12 | NA | CSVVLVSRSQYF
TRBV5-1 | 14 | many | CASSLQGARTEAFF
TRBV14 | 13 | few | CASSQTVGHEQFF
TRBV28 | 14 | NA | CASTYQGQHYGYTF
TRBV25-1 | 14 | few | CASREGQLNSPLHF
TRBV20-1 | 13 | few | CSARQTMNTEAFF
TRBV11-2 | 14 | NA | CASSLDLIAPGYTF
TRBV15 | 16 | NA | CATSRDGGLRTDTEYF
TRBV6-5 | 13 | few | CASSYSRGRGYTF
TRBV29-1 | 14 | few | CSVEDTGTAETQYF
TRBV5-1 | 14 | NA | CASSSDYNTGELFF
TRBV27 | 16 | NA | CASYSTGNPNTGELFF
TRBV5-1 | 12 | many | CASSLGADTQYF
TRBV12-3/TRBV12-4 | 14 | many | CASSLAGMLTEAFF
TRBV29-1 | 13 | many | CSVEDRGTGEQFF
TRBV7-8 | 15 | few | CASSLRGMSPNEQFF
TRBV28 | 16 | NA | CASSFSQGGNTGELFF
TRBV24-1 | 14 | many | CATSDGTQYSPLHF
TRBV14 | 17 | NA | CASSQVPGRALYNEQFF